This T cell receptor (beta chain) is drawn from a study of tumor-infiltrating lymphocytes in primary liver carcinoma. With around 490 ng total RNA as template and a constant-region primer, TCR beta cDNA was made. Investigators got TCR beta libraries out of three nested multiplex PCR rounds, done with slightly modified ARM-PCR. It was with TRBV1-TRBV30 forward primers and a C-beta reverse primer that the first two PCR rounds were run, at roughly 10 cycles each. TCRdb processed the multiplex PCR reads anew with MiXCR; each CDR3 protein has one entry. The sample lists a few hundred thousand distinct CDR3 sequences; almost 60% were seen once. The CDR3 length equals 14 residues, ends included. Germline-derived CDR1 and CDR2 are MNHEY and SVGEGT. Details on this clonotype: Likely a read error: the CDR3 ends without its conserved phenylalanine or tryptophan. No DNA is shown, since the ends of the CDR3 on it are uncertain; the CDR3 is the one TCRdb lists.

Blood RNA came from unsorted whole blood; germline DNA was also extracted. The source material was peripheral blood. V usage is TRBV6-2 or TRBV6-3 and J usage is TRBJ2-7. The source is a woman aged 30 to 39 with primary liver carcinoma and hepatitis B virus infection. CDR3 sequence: CASSLQENSYERYL.